This T cell receptor (beta chain) was documented in a study of metastatic and nonmetastatic thyroid tumors. Each patient went into thyroid surgery without having received any treatment. The sample holds a few counts of this clone. This CDR3 spans 15 amino acids. Between the trimmed V and J ends, which lost 2 bases and 6 bases, there was a span of 14 bases. Per the germline V gene, CDR1 is LNHDA and CDR2 is SQIVND (reference sequence). TCRdb re-called clones from the PCR reads using MiXCR. Among around 14,000 clones listed, 24% were seen once. The origin of this receptor is a female donor with papillary thyroid cancer or a benign thyroid nodule (not recorded which). Some clones in this sample may be carry-over from other donors' samples. Source material: tumor tissue. This chain links TRBV19 with TRBJ1-3; no clear D. The CDR3 DNA sequence: TGTGCCAGTAGTATACTGGTTGGAACTGAAAACACCATATATTTT. It is translated as CASSILVGTENTIYF.